The sequence of this T cell receptor (beta chain) was determined in a study of blood T cell repertoires in COVID-19. As for the study in general: T cells, B-cell-depleted T cells, or PBMCs provided the cDNA or gDNA that served as material.

Adults between about 18 and 89 years of age took part from 24 US areas. Assignment of participants to cohorts was predicated upon participant-reported clinical history. As originally analysed: Reference gene primers were amplified, and this amplification served to estimate nucleated cell counts. The protocol was immunoSEQ multiplex PCR, while the TCRdb copy is restricted to in-frame clones and leaves out a portion. That table furnishes V, J and clone size, whereas the DNA furnished D and trimming. The profile shows over 200,000 clones, 86% of them singletons. Trimming cost V 7 bases and J 4 bases, with 17 bases left between them. The CDR3 length is 14 residues. Germline CDR1 SGHDT, CDR2 YYEEEE.

The source of this sequence is a woman between 45 and 65 years old in a cohort exposed to, infected with or recovered from COVID-19 (not recorded which). Sequences were obtained from PBMCs or T cells enriched from blood (not recorded which). The chain uses TRBV5-6 and TRBJ1-2; possible D gene TRBD1, 6 bases. CDR3: CASAWAGVAYGYTF. CDR3 coding DNA: TGTGCCAGCGCTTGGGCAGGGGTGGCCTATGGCTACACCTTC.